These 16 T cell receptor beta chains originate from one sample sequenced in a study of human T cells and chemical hapten exposure. One entry per CDR3 protein results from TCRdb running MiXCR on the RACE reads. The sample has about 34,000 distinct CDR3 sequences, 10% seen once. Regarding time point: pre-sensitization, week 0. Treatment given: therapeutic diphenylcyclopropenone sensitization with weekly scalp DPC. The authors' total RNA extraction used unfractionated whole blood. Sequenced here: whole blood, sampled in connection with sensitization to the hapten diphenylcyclopropenone (DPC). The receptor source for this set is a man in his forties or fifties with alopecia areata. Some clones in this sample may be carry-over from other donors' samples.

This clonotype was seen repeatedly, ten times or more. The chain employs TRBV15 and TRBJ2-5; no definite D call. The CDR3 contains 12 residues. Trimming took 0 bases from V and 4 from J, leaving 3 bases between them. Looked up from germline, CDR1 is LNHNV and CDR2 is YYDKDF (reference sequence). The CDR3 reads CATSRDIETQYF. CDR3 sequence (DNA): TGTGCCACCAGCAGAGATATAGAGACCCAGTACTTC.

The chain recombines TRBV4-2 with TRBJ1-5; D is possibly TRBD1 (5 bases). V shed 0 bases and J shed 0 bases, with 12 bases lying between them. The CDR3 length is 17 residues. Germline-derived CDR1 and CDR2 are LGHNA and YNFKEQ. CDR3 DNA: TGTGCCAGCAGCCAAGATTCGACAGTTTATAGCAATCAGCCCCAGCATTTT. This gives the protein CASSQDSTVYSNQPQHF.

This clonotype was counted only a few times. The V and J genes are TRBV29-1 and TRBJ1-3, with D possibly matching TRBD1 (6 bases). Germline V lookup: CDR1 SQVTM, CDR2 ANQGSEA. The CDR3 totals 14 residues. Trimming stripped 7 bases from V and 0 bases from J, with 13 bases between. This chain's CDR3 is CSALGQSSGNTIYF. For the CDR3, the DNA is TGCAGCGCCTTAGGACAGAGCTCTGGAAACACCATATATTTT.

This clonotype was counted between two and nine times. The chain employs TRBV28 and TRBJ1-4; no firm D call. The CDR3 loop spans 13 amino acids. V was clipped by 7 bases and J by 0 bases, with 6 bases between them. Germline-derived CDR1 and CDR2 are MDHEN and SYDVKM. The CDR3 here is CASTRATNEKLFF. The CDR3 bases are TGTGCCAGCACGAGGGCAACTAATGAAAAACTGTTTTTT.

Comments on this clonotype: One end of the junction is discordant with germline, which a read error may explain. The chain employs TRBV6-2 or TRBV6-3 and TRBJ1-6; D not resolved. Per the germline V gene, CDR1 is MNHEY and CDR2 is SVGEGT. The CDR3 runs 13 residues. In nucleotides, the CDR3 is TGTGGCAGCGGAGGGCTGGGAAATTCACCCCTCCGCTTT. It codes for CGSGGLGNSPLRF.

This clonotype was seen ten or more times. The chain carries TRBV5-1 and TRBJ2-2, with 9 bases identical to TRBD1. Unmatched junction bases numbered 3, after V lost 5 bases and J lost 1 base. In germline, CDR1 is SGHRS, CDR2 YFSETQ. The CDR3 has 15 residues. The CDR3 protein is CASRGGQGNTGELFF. CDR3 in DNA: TGCGCCAGCAGAGGGGGACAGGGGAACACCGGGGAGCTGTTTTTT.

At least ten counts were recorded for this clonotype. The V gene is TRBV7-8, the J gene TRBJ2-7; 7 bases are a match to TRBD2. The CDR3 is made up of 16 amino acids. Germline V CDR1 and CDR2: SGHVS, FQNEAQ. The V and J ends lost 1 base and 2 bases, in that order; junction bases with no gene match: 8. The CDR3 loop is CASSLVSARGAYEQYF. CDR3 in DNA: TGTGCCAGCAGCTTAGTATCTGCACGGGGGGCCTACGAGCAGTACTTC. Using reference TRBV7-8 and TRBJ2-7 for the parts outside the CDR3, the full variable domain is GAGVSQSPRYKVAKRGQDVALRCDPISGHVSLFWYQQALGQGPEFLTYFQNEAQLDKSGLPSDRFFAERPEGSVSTLKIQRTQQEDSAVYLCASSLVSARGAYEQYFGPGTRLTVT.

This clonotype appeared many times. The V and J genes are TRBV28 and TRBJ2-1; 15 bases align to TRBD2. Unmatched junction bases numbered 11, after V lost 8 bases and J lost 15 bases. CDR3 size: 14 residues. The V gene's germline CDR1 is MDHEN and CDR2 SYDVKM. The CDR3, as DNA: TGTGCCAGCTCGCCGGGACTAGCGGGAGGTGAGGGGTTCTTC. Its translation: CASSPGLAGGEGFF.

This clonotype was seen more than once but under ten times. V and J are TRBV7-9 and TRBJ2-7; tentative D call: TRBD2 (6 bases). Germline assignment: CDR1 SEHNR and CDR2 FQNEAQ (reference sequence). V lost 5 bases and J 0 bases, leaving 14 bases between the germline ends. This CDR3 has 15 amino acids. The CDR3 DNA reads TGTGCCAGCAGCACAAGTGGCGGGGCCTCCTACGAGCAGTACTTC. This encodes CASSTSGGASYEQYF.

Only a few counts were recorded for this clonotype. The chain uses TRBV27 and TRBJ2-1; 7 bases map to TRBD2. The germline gives CDR1 MNHEY, CDR2 SMNVEV (reference sequence). The V gene end was trimmed by 8 bases and the J gene end by 5 bases; junction bases not matched to a gene: 9. The CDR3 runs to 14 residues. For the CDR3, the DNA is TGTGCCAGCCGAGCGGGGCTAGGGAACAATGAGCAGTTCTTC. Its translation: CASRAGLGNNEQFF.

This clonotype was picked up many times. V usage is TRBV3-1 and J usage is TRBJ2-3; 7 bases map to TRBD2. After removal of 2 bases from V and 9 bases from J, the junction contained 8 bases not matched to a gene. CDR1 LGHDT and CDR2 YNNKEL come from the germline V gene (reference sequence). The length of the CDR3 is 14 residues. The CDR3 loop is CASSQSPSGTTQYF. The CDR3 DNA reads TGTGCCAGCAGCCAAAGCCCTAGCGGTACCACGCAGTATTTT.

The V and J genes are TRBV29-1 and TRBJ2-7, with D perhaps matching TRBD1 (6 bases). Germline CDR1 reads SQVTM; CDR2 reads ANQGSEA. The V end was cut by 4 bases, the J end by 0 bases, with 13 bases between. The CDR3 is made up of 14 amino acids. The CDR3 region has the DNA TGCAGCGTTGCCCAACAGGGAAACTCCTACGAGCAGTACTTC. Amino acid sequence: CSVAQQGNSYEQYF.

This clonotype was seen only a few times. V and J are TRBV11-2 and TRBJ2-5, with D possibly matching TRBD2 (5 bases). The CDR3 runs to 16 residues. Trimming stripped 2 bases from V and 3 bases from J, with 16 bases between. Germline V gene lookup returns CDR1 SGHAT and CDR2 FQNNGV. This CDR3 reads CASSLMASTLEETQYF. In DNA form, the CDR3 reads TGTGCCAGCAGCTTAATGGCTAGCACCCTTGAAGAGACCCAGTACTTC. The entire variable domain, with the rest obtained from reference TRBV11-2 and TRBJ2-5, is as follows: EAGVAQSPRYKIIEKRQSVAFWCNPISGHATLYWYQQILGQGPKLLIQFQNNGVVDDSQLPKDRFSAERLKGVDSTLKIQPAKLEDSAVYLCASSLMASTLEETQYFGPGTRLLVL.

This chain connects TRBV12-5 to TRBJ2-3, with D unresolved. V lost 1 base and J lost 0, with 17 bases in between. CDR1 LGHNT and CDR2 FRNRAP come from the germline V gene. The CDR3 extends over 18 amino acids. In DNA, the CDR3 is TGTGCTAGTGGTTTGGATACTACCGGGTCCCCTAGCACAGATACGCAGTATTTT. Protein product: CASGLDTTGSPSTDTQYF.

At least ten counts were recorded for this clonotype. The chain is built from TRBV7-9 and TRBJ2-2, with TRBD2 matching 7 bases. Per germline, CDR1 SEHNR and CDR2 FQNEAQ (reference sequence). The junction had 5 bases not matched to a gene; V was cut back by 5 bases and J by 2 bases. CDR3 length: 15 amino acids. The chain's CDR3 is CASSVRDYNTGELFF. CDR3 nucleotides: TGTGCCAGCAGCGTCCGGGACTACAACACCGGGGAGCTGTTTTTT.

This clonotype occurred a few times. V usage is TRBV5-1 and J usage is TRBJ2-6; 8 bases match TRBD1. The V gene end was trimmed by 5 bases and the J gene end by 2 bases; junction bases not matched to a gene: 6. The CDR3 has 16 residues. Germline V gives CDR1 SGHRS, CDR2 YFSETQ. The CDR3 spells CASRLSGGPGANVLTF. As DNA, the CDR3 is TGCGCCAGCAGACTATCAGGGGGCCCTGGGGCCAACGTCCTGACTTTC.